Listed here is a single TCR beta chain. These data come from a study of blood T cell repertoires in COVID-19. About the research overall: Sources were T cells, B-cell-depleted T cells, or PBMCs; the material itself was cDNA or gDNA.

Those enrolled in Seattle joined during active infection and were followed longitudinally afterward. The CDR3 is 14 amino acids. The V segment lost 5 bases and the J segment 7 bases; nucleotides outside the gene matches: 7. Per germline, CDR1 LNHDA and CDR2 SQIVND (reference sequence). Original data processing: Amplification of reference gene primers was used by the study to estimate nucleated cell counts. Profiling relied on immunoSEQ multiplex PCR, and the TCRdb table lists in-frame clones only, not all of them. The V and J calls and clone size are taken from that table; D and trimming were inferred from the DNA. This table holds around 220,000 clones, around 86% found once.

This chain connects TRBV19 to TRBJ1-5; 8 nucleotides agree with TRBD1. This TCR was recovered from a woman over 75 with COVID-19, enrolled during active disease. Sequenced material: peripheral blood. The CDR3 bases are TGTGCCAGTAGTTCCCGGACAGGGCAGCAGCCCCAGCATTTT. This translates into CASSSRTGQQPQHF.